Described below is a single T cell receptor beta chain sequence and its context. The sample is drawn from a study of OX40 agonist ivuxolimab in advanced cancers. Anyone with autoimmune disease history or systemic immunosuppression was excluded. Generated by immunoSEQ multiplex PCR, the TCRdb table keeps only in-frame clones and is missing some. The sample lists roughly 70,000 clones; 85% were seen once. This CDR3 has 15 amino acids. V gave up 0 bases and J gave up 3 bases; unmatched junction bases: 5. In germline, CDR1 is SGHKS, CDR2 YYEKEE (reference sequence). Sequencing was performed on CD4+ or CD8+ T cells sorted from blood, taken in a trial of the OX40 agonist ivuxolimab. This TCR was sampled from an adult with an advanced solid tumor such as melanoma, head and neck, liver or kidney cancer. V gene TRBV5-5 combines with J gene TRBJ2-7; the match to TRBD2 covers 8 bases. The CDR3 nucleotides are TGTGCCAGCAGCTTGGAAAGCGGGAGAGTCTACGAGCAGTACTTC. Its translation is CASSLESGRVYEQYF.